One sample yielded the 9 T cell receptor beta chains listed below, sequenced in a study of T cell changes during pregnancy in multiple sclerosis. The method was immunoSEQ multiplex PCR; TCRdb's version includes in-frame clones alone and lacks a portion of them. The table has about 28,000 clones, 92% seen once. Material: peripheral blood, obtained in the first trimester of pregnancy. Every receptor here comes from a female donor in good health, enrolled as a control in a pregnancy study.

The CDR3 coding sequence is TGTGCCAGCAGCCAATATCGACTAGCGGGTGTGGCCAAAAACATTCAGTACTTC. Translation: CASSQYRLAGVAKNIQYF. V gene TRBV4-2 combines with J gene TRBJ2-4, with TRBD2 identical over 10 bases. The V segment lost 2 bases and the J segment 1 base; nucleotides outside the gene matches: 8. Germline V lookup: CDR1 LGHNA, CDR2 YNFKEQ. This CDR3 contains 18 residues.

J is TRBJ1-3 and V is TRBV4-1; D perhaps matches TRBD1 (6 bases). The CDR3 spans 15 residues. V was trimmed by 3 bases and J by 4 bases, leaving 13 bases between them. Germline V CDR1 and CDR2: MGHRA, YSYEKL. This chain's CDR3 is CASSHIGQTGNTIYF. The CDR3 bases are TGCGCCAGCAGCCATATTGGACAGACCGGAAACACCATATATTTT.

V is TRBV6-1 and J is TRBJ1-1, with 7 bases aligning to TRBD1. The CDR3 is made up of 15 amino acids. CDR1 is MNHNS and CDR2 is SASEGT in the germline V gene. V dropped 4 bases and J dropped 0; count of bases not matched to a gene: 5. In DNA, the CDR3 is TGTGCCAGCAGTGGCAACAGGGGAATGAACACTGAAGCTTTCTTT. Protein: CASSGNRGMNTEAFF.

This rearrangement joins TRBV19 to TRBJ1-1, with 8 positions matching TRBD1. This CDR3 region has 14 residues. Germline CDR1 reads LNHDA; CDR2 reads SQIVND (reference sequence). V lost 7 bases, J lost 3 bases, and 7 bases stayed unmatched. CDR3 protein: CASNQDRVDTEAFF. CDR3 coding DNA: TGTGCCAGTAACCAGGACAGGGTTGACACTGAAGCTTTCTTT.

As DNA, the CDR3 is TGCGCCAGCAGCCCTTTACCGGGACAGGTCGGGGAGACCCAGTACTTC. Protein sequence: CASSPLPGQVGETQYF. The rearrangement joins TRBV5-1 to TRBJ2-5, with TRBD1 matching over 8 bases. Germline V gives CDR1 SGHRS, CDR2 YFSETQ. The J segment lost 5 bases and the V segment lost 4 bases, leaving 13 bases of the junction unmatched. The CDR3 length is 16 residues.

The chain couples TRBV7-9 to TRBJ2-7; TRBD1 agrees at 8 bases. CDR1 is SEHNR, CDR2 FQNEAQ, per germline (reference sequence). The CDR3 covers 14 residues. The trim removed 5 bases at V and 5 bases at J, leaving 8 bases unmatched. The CDR3 nucleotides are TGTGCCAGCAGCCCCGACAGGGGCAGGGACGAGCAGTACTTC. Residues: CASSPDRGRDEQYF.

CDR3 sequence reads: CASSSFYEQYF. The CDR3 DNA reads as TGTGCCAGCAGCTCCTTCTACGAGCAGTACTTC. The V and J genes are TRBV7-9 and TRBJ2-7; no definite D call. Per the germline V gene, CDR1 is SEHNR and CDR2 is FQNEAQ (reference sequence). V was cut by 4 bases and J by 3 bases, with 4 bases left in between. The CDR3 consists of 11 residues.

The chain is built from TRBV7-9 and TRBJ2-7; TRBD1 is a possible D gene (7 bases). Trimming removed 6 bases at V and 2 bases at J, with 26 bases between. The CDR3 spans 18 residues. CDR1 SEHNR and CDR2 FQNEAQ come from the germline V gene (reference sequence). The CDR3 loop is CASSLIGLGGQIPYEQYF. The CDR3 nucleotides are TGTGCCAGCAGTCTTATAGGTTTGGGGGGACAGATACCCTACGAGCAGTACTTC.

This chain connects TRBV29-1 to TRBJ2-7; 9 bases map to TRBD2. Germline CDR1 and CDR2: SQVTM and ANQGSEA. The CDR3 has 14 residues. The junction had 4 bases not matched to a gene; V was cut back by 0 bases and J by 4 bases. CDR3 nucleotides: TGCAGCGTTGAAGAGGAAGCGGGAGGTTACGAGCAGTACTTC. This codes for CSVEEEAGGYEQYF.